The clone carrying this T cell receptor beta chain was counted between two and nine times. The CDR3 runs 18 residues. Trimming shortened V by 6 bases and J by 5 bases, and 25 bases separated the two germline ends. Germline loops: CDR1 SGHAT, CDR2 FQDESV (reference sequence). The data were obtained in a study of patients and donors after allogeneic stem cell transplantation. Via MiXCR, TCRdb re-called the RT-PCR reads, giving one row per CDR3 protein. The data contain some 960,000 distinct CDR3 sequences, roughly 18% of them singletons. The sequencing sample was made of blood, either unsorted or a sorted T cell fraction (not recorded which). This receptor was obtained from a human donor who was either an allogeneic HSCT recipient or a stem cell or donor lymphocyte infusion donor (not recorded which). It is not recorded whose cells these are; they may come from a transplant donor. The chain has TRBV11-1 and TRBJ2-2; D may be TRBD2 (7 bases). The CDR3 nucleotides read TGTGCCAGCAGTTCGGGGGGCGCGGGTGCAGGTCGAACCGGGGAGCTGTTTTTT. Protein sequence: CASSSGGAGAGRTGELFF.